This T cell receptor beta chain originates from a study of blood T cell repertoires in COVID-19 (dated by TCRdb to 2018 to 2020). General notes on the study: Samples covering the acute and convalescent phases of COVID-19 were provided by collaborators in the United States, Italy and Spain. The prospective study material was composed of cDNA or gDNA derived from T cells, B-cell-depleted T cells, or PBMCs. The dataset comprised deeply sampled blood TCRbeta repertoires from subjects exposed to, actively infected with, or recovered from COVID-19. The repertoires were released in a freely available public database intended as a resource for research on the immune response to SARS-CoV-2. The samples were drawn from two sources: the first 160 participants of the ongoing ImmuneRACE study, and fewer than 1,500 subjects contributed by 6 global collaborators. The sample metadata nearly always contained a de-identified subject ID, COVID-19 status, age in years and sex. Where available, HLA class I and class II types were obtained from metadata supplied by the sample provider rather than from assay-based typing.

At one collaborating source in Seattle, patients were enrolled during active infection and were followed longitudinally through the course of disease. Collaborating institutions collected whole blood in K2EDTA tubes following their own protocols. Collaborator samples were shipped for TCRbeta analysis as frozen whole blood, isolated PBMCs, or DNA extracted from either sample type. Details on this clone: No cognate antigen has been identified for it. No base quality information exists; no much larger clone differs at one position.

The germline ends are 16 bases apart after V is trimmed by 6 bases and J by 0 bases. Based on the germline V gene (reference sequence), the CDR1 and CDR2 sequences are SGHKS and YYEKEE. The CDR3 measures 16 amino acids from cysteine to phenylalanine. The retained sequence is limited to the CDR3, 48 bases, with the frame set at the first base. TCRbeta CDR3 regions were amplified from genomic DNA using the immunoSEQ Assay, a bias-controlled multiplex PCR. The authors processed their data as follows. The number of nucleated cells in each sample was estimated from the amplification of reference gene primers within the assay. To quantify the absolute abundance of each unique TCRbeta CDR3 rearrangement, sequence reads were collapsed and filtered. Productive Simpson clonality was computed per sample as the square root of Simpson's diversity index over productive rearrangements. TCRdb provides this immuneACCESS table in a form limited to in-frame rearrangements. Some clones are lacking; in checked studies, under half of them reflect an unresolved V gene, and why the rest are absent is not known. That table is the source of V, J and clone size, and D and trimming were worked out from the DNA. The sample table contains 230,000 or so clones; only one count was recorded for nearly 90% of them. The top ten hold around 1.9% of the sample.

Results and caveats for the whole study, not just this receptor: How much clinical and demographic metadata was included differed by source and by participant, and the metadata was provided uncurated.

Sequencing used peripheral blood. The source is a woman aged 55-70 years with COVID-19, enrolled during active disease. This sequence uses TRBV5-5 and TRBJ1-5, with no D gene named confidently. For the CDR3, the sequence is CASNLRLASSNQPQHF. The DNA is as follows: TGTGCCAGCAACCTCAGGTTGGCGTCTAGCAATCAGCCCCAGCATTTT. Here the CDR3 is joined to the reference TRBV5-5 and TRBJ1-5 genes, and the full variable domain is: DAGVTQSPTHLIKTRGQQVTLRCSPISGHKSVSWYQQVLGQGPQFIFQYYEKEERGRGNFPDRFSARQFPNYSSELNVNALLLGDSALYLCASNLRLASSNQPQHFGDGTRLSIL.